These 13 T cell receptor beta chains came from one sample sequenced in a study of T cell responses to AZD1222 COVID-19 vaccine. Clones were read by immunoSEQ multiplex PCR, and TCRdb kept only the in-frame ones, dropping some. The sample includes some 130,000 clones, 88% of them seen just once. Sequences were derived from peripheral blood, sampled 28 days after the second AZD1222 dose. The source is an adult who received the AZD1222 COVID-19 vaccine.

The genes are TRBV15 and TRBJ1-5; no clear D gene. V lost 3 bases to trimming and J lost 1 base, with 16 bases between them. This CDR3 region has 17 residues. The germline CDR1 and CDR2 sequences are LNHNV and YYDKDF (reference sequence). For the CDR3, the DNA is TGTGCCACCAGCAGGGCCCCTAGCCCTTGGAGCAATCAGCCCCAGCATTTT. Translated, it gives CATSRAPSPWSNQPQHF. Looking up the rest from reference TRBV15 and TRBJ1-5 gives the full variable domain: DAMVIQNPRYQVTQFGKPVTLSCSQTLNHNVMYWYQQKSSQAPKLLFHYYDKDFNNEADTPDNFQSRRPNTSFCFLDIRSPGLGDTAMYLCATSRAPSPWSNQPQHFGDGTRLSIL.

The chain has TRBV7-9 and TRBJ1-2; D is possibly TRBD1 (5 bases). Trimming took off 4 bases at V and 2 bases at J, with 17 bases between the two ends. The CDR3 covers 16 residues. Germline V lookup: CDR1 SEHNR, CDR2 FQNEAQ (reference sequence). The CDR3 DNA reads as TGTGCCAGCAGCTGGACCAGGGCAGTGGTCAACTATGGCTACACCTTC. Translation gives CASSWTRAVVNYGYTF.

The chain uses TRBV6-1 and TRBJ1-2; possible D gene TRBD1, 5 bases. V was cut by 2 bases and J by 3 bases, with 19 bases left in between. The CDR3 has 17 residues. CDR1 is MNHNS and CDR2 is SASEGT in the germline V gene. CDR3 loop: CASSEKVGGAVHYGYTF. The CDR3, as DNA: TGTGCCAGCAGTGAAAAGGTGGGAGGGGCTGTACACTATGGCTACACCTTC.

Written as DNA, the CDR3 is TGTGCCAGCAGTCCGGCGGTCGCAGGGGGTGAAAAACTGTTTTTT. Amino acid sequence: CASSPAVAGGEKLFF. This rearrangement joins TRBV6-2 or TRBV6-3 to TRBJ1-4, with 7 bases identical to TRBD1. Germline values: CDR1 MNHEY, CDR2 SVGEGT. There are 15 residues in the CDR3. V shed 5 bases and J 7 bases; nucleotides not matched to a gene: 10.

The rearrangement joins TRBV4-2 to TRBJ1-1, with unresolved D. CDR3 length: 15 residues. V was pared by 3 bases and J by 1 base, with 12 bases between. Germline-derived CDR1 and CDR2 are LGHNA and YNFKEQ. This chain's CDR3 is CASSHVSDGNTEAFF. The CDR3 DNA reads as TGTGCCAGCAGCCATGTTTCGGACGGGAACACTGAAGCTTTCTTT.

For the CDR3, the DNA is TGTGCCAGCAGCAAAGGGGGGGGGATGGAGCCCCAGCATTTT. Amino acids: CASSKGGGMEPQHF. This rearrangement joins TRBV21-1 to TRBJ1-5. TRBV21-1 is designated a pseudogene. The CDR3 runs 14 residues.

The chain couples TRBV10-2 to TRBJ2-7; D is ambiguous. Germline-derived CDR1 and CDR2 are WSHSY and SAAADI. The CDR3 is 12 residues long. V lost 5 bases to trimming and J lost 5 bases, with 10 bases between them. The CDR3 DNA reads TGCGCCAGCAGTATCAGTTCCCACGAGCAGTACTTC. This gives the protein CASSISSHEQYF.

The CDR3 bases are TGTGCCAGCAGCCATGGACAGGGGGATAGCAATCAGCCCCAGCATTTT. Its translation: CASSHGQGDSNQPQHF. The chain uses TRBV11-2 and TRBJ1-5, with 10 positions matching TRBD1. In germline, CDR1 is SGHAT, CDR2 FQNNGV. The CDR3 has 16 residues. V gave up 5 bases and J gave up 0 bases; unmatched junction bases: 4.

The CDR3 nucleotides read TGTGCCAGCAGCTTATCGAGGGGGGAAGAGACCCAGTACTTC. Protein: CASSLSRGEETQYF. This rearrangement joins TRBV7-2 to TRBJ2-5; the D gene could be TRBD1 or TRBD2 (6 bases each). Trimming stripped 2 bases from V and 3 bases from J, with 10 bases between. Germline CDR1 reads SGHTA; CDR2 reads FQGNSA. This CDR3 spans 14 amino acids.

The chain links TRBV5-1 to TRBJ1-1, with 7 bases fitting TRBD1. V gave up 4 bases and J gave up 7 bases; unmatched junction bases: 7. Germline V gene sequence: CDR1 SGHRS, CDR2 YFSETQ. The CDR3 contains 13 residues. CDR3 region: CASSLGTDREAFF. In nucleotides, the CDR3 is TGCGCCAGCAGCCTAGGGACAGATCGTGAAGCTTTCTTT.

V and J are TRBV7-2 and TRBJ2-3; 10 nucleotides line up with TRBD2. Looked up from germline, CDR1 is SGHTA and CDR2 is FQGNSA. CDR3 size: 15 residues. The V segment lost 1 base and the J segment 6 bases; nucleotides outside the gene matches: 4. CDR3 nucleotide sequence: TGTGCCAGCAGCTTAGTAGCGGGGGGTTGGGATACGCAGTATTTT. Residues: CASSLVAGGWDTQYF.

This chain connects TRBV2 to TRBJ2-3, with no clear D. The V gene lost 2 bases and the J gene lost 0 bases, with 9 bases spanning the gap. Germline CDR1 is SNHLY and CDR2 is FYNNEI. The CDR3 consists of 15 residues. The CDR3 region is CASSELGPSTDTQYF. The CDR3 nucleotides are TGTGCCAGCAGTGAATTGGGTCCTAGCACAGATACGCAGTATTTT.

The chain recombines TRBV7-9 with TRBJ1-2, with D possibly matching TRBD1 (6 bases). Germline V gene lookup returns CDR1 SEHNR and CDR2 FQNEAQ (reference sequence). Trimming took off 5 bases at V and 0 bases at J, with 13 bases between the two ends. This CDR3 contains 15 residues. This CDR3 reads CASSPGTRANYGYTF. CDR3 DNA: TGTGCCAGCAGCCCGGGGACAAGAGCTAACTATGGCTACACCTTC.